This T cell receptor (beta chain) was sequenced for a study of Ad26.COV2.S vaccination and SARS-CoV-2 variants. Looking at the study overall: Among those in the COV1001 Ad26.COV2.S trial arm was the donor.

This CDR3 has 12 amino acids. Only in-frame clones appear in the TCRdb table, and some are missing; sequencing was by immunoSEQ multiplex PCR. The sample carries hundreds of thousands of clones, around 88% recorded once. For this clone: Its antigen is unidentified.

Findings of the study overall: Relative to placebo recipients, vaccine recipients exhibited elevated spike-specific TCR breadth.

The treatment was: some 20 received Ad26.COV2.S at low or high dose, single or two shots; about 5 received placebo; per-sample allocation not given. Collection of samples fell on day 63 after the first vaccine or placebo injection. Sequences were derived from peripheral blood, sampled in a trial of Ad26.COV2.S vaccine versus placebo. This sequence was found in a person between 18 and 59 years old who received the Ad26.COV2.S COVID-19 vaccine or a placebo. The rearrangement uses TRBV12-3 or TRBV12-4 and TRBJ2-1, with TRBD2 identical over 10 bases. The CDR3, as DNA: TGTGCTAGCGGGAGGCCTCTCAATGAGCAGTTCTTC. It specifies CASGRPLNEQFF.